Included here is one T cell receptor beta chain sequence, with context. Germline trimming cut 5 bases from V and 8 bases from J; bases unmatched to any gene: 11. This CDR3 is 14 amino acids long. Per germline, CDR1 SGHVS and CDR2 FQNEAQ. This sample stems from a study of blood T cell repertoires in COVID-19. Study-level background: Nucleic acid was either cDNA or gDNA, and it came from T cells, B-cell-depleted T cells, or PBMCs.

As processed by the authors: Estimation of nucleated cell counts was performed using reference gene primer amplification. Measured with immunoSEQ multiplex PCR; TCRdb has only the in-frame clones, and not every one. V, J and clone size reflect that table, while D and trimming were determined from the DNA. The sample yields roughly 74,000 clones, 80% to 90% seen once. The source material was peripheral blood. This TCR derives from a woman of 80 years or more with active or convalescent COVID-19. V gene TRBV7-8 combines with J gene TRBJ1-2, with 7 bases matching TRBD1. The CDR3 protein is CASSPPGQGGGYTF. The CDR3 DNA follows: TGTGCCAGCAGCCCCCCTGGGCAGGGGGGCGGCTACACCTTC.